This T cell receptor (beta chain) was captured by sequencing in a study of T cells expressing NK-cell markers (dated by TCRdb to 2018 to 2021). Context from the whole study: TCR beta-chain repertoires were profiled in sorted CD3+CD56+NKG2C+, CD3+CD56+NKG2C- and CD3+CD56-NKG2C+ T-cell subsets from eight donors. Among the eight sequenced donors, seven were HCMV-seropositive and one was HCMV-seronegative. The study sequenced eight donors, all healthy volunteers chosen at random: three men and five women. Libraries were sequenced as 2 x 150 bp reads on Illumina HiSeq 2000/2500, MiSeq or NextSeq.

To determine HCMV serostatus, a commercial ELISA kit was used to detect HCMV-specific IgG in serum. Peripheral blood mononuclear cells were isolated from blood by Ficoll density gradient centrifugation. Reading from cysteine to phenylalanine, the CDR3 counts 15 amino acids. Only the protein sequence is given. Taken from the germline V gene, the CDR1 and CDR2 loops are SGHVS and FNYEAQ. Overall study outcomes, separate from this receptor: In several donors, the dominant CD3+CD56+NKG2C+ clonotypes were found to rank among the top 10 CD8+ clonotypes and to make up 1.0-7.0% of CD8+ T cells. It remained unclear whether the expanded NKG2C-expressing T cell clones were specific for HCMV antigens. Those dominant clonotypes were again the most abundant among CD3+CD56-NKG2C+ cells in four donors, at about 28.3-60.1%.

As for this clonotype: Its antigen target is currently unknown.

The instrument was an Illumina HiSeq 2000. TCR beta cDNA libraries were made by 5'RACE template switching that added a universal primer site and unique molecular identifiers. cDNA synthesis was primed from the TCR beta constant segment, followed by two successive PCR amplification steps. From the authors' description of their analysis: MIGEC was used to demultiplex reads and group the reads by UMI, and MiTCR was used to assemble and quantify clonotypes. To remove erroneous sequences, TCR cDNA sequences were retained only when supported by two or more reads. The tcR package was used for downstream repertoire analysis, and clonotypes were matched between fractions using CDR3 nucleotide sequence together with V segment. VDJmatch was used to annotate antigen specificity against VDJdb, with one amino acid substitution in CDR3 permitted. Once TCRdb had reprocessed the reads, it stored one entry per CDR3 protein sequence and supplied no DNA. The V and J calls, along with clone size, are taken from TCRdb and not from the paper's own processing. The sample has 500,000 to 700,000 distinct CDR3 sequences on record. The top ten constitute around 3.3% of the sample.

The rearranged segments are TRBV7-6 and TRBJ2-3; the TRBD2 assignment by TCRdb is unverifiable without DNA. The sequencing input was blood T cells: a sorted CD56 or NKG2C T cell subset, CD4+ or CD8+ T cells, or bulk PBMC T cells (not recorded which). This clonotype was sampled from a man aged 18 to 30 in good health. Donor details come from another sample of the same person, matched by shared clones. The CDR3 in this case is CASSLVGRGEDTQYF.